The next 7 T cell receptor beta chains were all read from a single sample in a study of memory CD8 T cells in hepatitis C reinfection. The protocol was immunoSEQ multiplex PCR, while the TCRdb copy is restricted to in-frame clones and leaves out a portion. Found here are some 40,000 clones, around 87% of them singletons; the top ten hold approximately 1.2%. Time point described: peak reinfection, 3 to 8 weeks after reinfection detection. No in vitro expansion preceded TCR sequencing of the sorted cells. Sequenced sample: naive CD8+ T cells sorted from blood. These receptors all come from a man aged 18 to 30 with hepatitis C virus infection.

This clone was seen a few times. This chain joins TRBV6-6 and TRBJ1-1, with a possible D match to TRBD1 (5 bases). The CDR3 loop spans 13 amino acids. With 1 base removed from V and 4 bases from J, the gap between germline ends came to 7 bases. Germline lookup yields CDR1 MNHNY and CDR2 SVGAGI (reference sequence). The DNA for the CDR3 is TGTGCCAGCAGTTACTTCGGGGGCACTGAAGCTTTCTTT. Encoded protein: CASSYFGGTEAFF.

The rearrangement joins TRBV27 to TRBJ1-1; 7 bases are shared with TRBD1. CDR1 MNHEY and CDR2 SMNVEV come from the germline V gene (reference sequence). The CDR3 covers 14 residues. After removal of 7 bases from V and 1 base from J, the junction contained 6 bases not matched to a gene. CDR3 region: CASTRQGKNTEAFF. The CDR3 DNA sequence: TGTGCCAGCACCCGACAGGGTAAGAACACTGAAGCTTTCTTT.

The chain links TRBV5-8 to TRBJ2-1; 13 bases line up with TRBD2. The germline V gene encodes CDR1 SGHTS and CDR2 YDEGEE. V lost 4 bases, J lost 5 bases, and 3 bases stayed unmatched. This CDR3 has 15 residues. The CDR3 protein is CASSLGTSGDNEQFF. The CDR3 DNA is TGTGCCAGCAGCCTGGGGACTAGCGGGGACAATGAGCAGTTCTTC. The full variable domain, completed using reference TRBV5-8 and TRBJ2-1, is EAGVTQSPTHLIKTRGQQATLRCSPISGHTSVYWYQQALGLGLQFLLWYDEGEERNRGNFPPRFSGRQFPNYSSELNVNALELEDSALYLCASSLGTSGDNEQFFGPGTRLTVL.

The genes are TRBV9 and TRBJ2-5; TRBD1 might be the D (7 bases). V was shortened by 4 bases and J by 4 bases, with 17 bases between the two germline ends. The CDR3 has 15 residues. The germline CDR1 and CDR2 sequences are SGDLS and YYNGEE. The CDR3 sequence: CASSSPGGLRETQYF. The CDR3, as DNA: TGTGCCAGCAGCTCCCCAGGGGGACTCAGAGAGACCCAGTACTTC.

A few counts support this clone. The rearrangement links TRBV5-6 to TRBJ1-2; 10 nucleotides line up with TRBD1. V dropped 4 bases and J dropped 7; count of bases not matched to a gene: 4. Germline CDR1 SGHDT, CDR2 YYEEEE. This CDR3 has 13 amino acids. CDR3 amino acids: CASSTGQGSGYTF. The CDR3 coding sequence is TGTGCCAGCAGCACGGGACAGGGGTCTGGCTACACCTTC. The variable domain in full, completed from reference TRBV5-6 and TRBJ1-2, reads DAGVTQSPTHLIKTRGQQVTLRCSPKSGHDTVSWYQQALGQGPQFIFQYYEEEERQRGNFPDRFSGHQFPNYSSELNVNALLLGDSALYLCASSTGQGSGYTFGSGTRLTVV.

V and J are TRBV4-1 and TRBJ2-7; D is perhaps TRBD2 (6 bases). V was pared by 4 bases and J by 6 bases, with 13 bases between. CDR3 size: 13 residues. Per germline, CDR1 MGHRA and CDR2 YSYEKL. CDR3 bases: TGCGCCAGCAGCCGGAATCGGGGGTCCGAGCAGTACTTC. It encodes CASSRNRGSEQYF.

CDR3: CASSYEVDTEAFF. CDR3 nucleotides: TGTGCCAGCAGTTACGAGGTTGACACTGAAGCTTTCTTT. The chain employs TRBV6-6 and TRBJ1-1, with D uncertain. V gave up 2 bases and J gave up 3 bases, with 7 bases separating them. The CDR3 sequence is 13 residues long. From germline, CDR1 is MNHNY and CDR2 SVGAGI (reference sequence).